These 4 T cell receptor beta chains share one sample of origin, sequenced in a study of cytomegalovirus exposure and HLA in healthy donors. PCR used 60 Vbeta primers and 13 Jbeta primers. The protocol was immunoSEQ multiplex PCR, while the TCRdb copy is restricted to in-frame clones and leaves out a portion. This repertoire shows about 43,000 clones, around two thirds found once; its top ten account for 8% to 9.5%. Sequences were obtained from PBMCs. The receptor set was obtained from a human donor in good health.

This clone was counted between two and nine times. The chain employs TRBV6-5 and TRBJ1-2; TRBD1 aligns across 10 bases. The CDR3 length is 14 residues. V trimming: 4 bases; J trimming: 4 bases; junction bases outside the gene matches: 3. In germline, CDR1 is MNHEY, CDR2 SVGAGI. DNA of the CDR3: TGTGCCAGCAGTTTACGACAGGGGGCCTATGGCTACACCTTC. Its translation is CASSLRQGAYGYTF.

This chain joins TRBV18 and TRBJ1-1; D is unclear. CDR1 is KGHSH and CDR2 is LQKENI in the germline V gene. Trimming shortened V by 3 bases and J by 4 bases, and 3 bases separated the two germline ends. CDR3 length: 11 amino acids. CDR3 coding DNA: TGTGCCAGCTCACCTCTCACTGAAGCTTTCTTT. Its translation is CASSPLTEAFF.

This clone was seen a single time. The chain employs TRBV5-1 and TRBJ1-1; the D gene is possibly TRBD1 (5 bases). This CDR3 contains 16 residues. Per the germline V gene, CDR1 is SGHRS and CDR2 is YFSETQ. Between the trimmed V and J ends, which lost 4 bases and 2 bases, there was a span of 18 bases. The CDR3 DNA is TGCGCCAGCAGCCTAAACGACAGACAAGACAACACTGAAGCTTTCTTT. Residues: CASSLNDRQDNTEAFF.

This clone has only a few counts. CDR3 DNA sequence: TGTGCCATCAGGAGGACACTTAAGGCGGATTCACCCCTCCACTTT. This encodes CAIRRTLKADSPLHF. The chain carries TRBV10-3 and TRBJ1-6; a possible D gene is TRBD1 (5 bases). This CDR3 region has 15 residues. With 6 bases removed from V and 8 bases from J, the gap between germline ends came to 17 bases. CDR1 and CDR2 from the germline V gene are ENHRY and SYGVKD.